Listed below are T cell receptor beta chains from one sample, sequenced in a study of T cells after yellow fever vaccination. TCRdb independently ran MiXCR on the 5' RACE reads; one entry per CDR3 protein. The data hold 620,000 or so distinct CDR3 sequences, with 10% to 15% observed a single time. The sequences come from PBMCs, collected on the day of the yellow fever booster vaccination. These receptor sequences come from a man younger than 40 who received the YFV17D yellow fever vaccine. CDR3s include the opening cysteine and the closing phenylalanine or tryptophan. Fields, in order: D gene, clone size, J gene, V gene, CDR3 DNA, CDR3 protein. A D gene is named only where the DNA matches it firmly. Some rows have no size entry. The others give once, few or many, or a class for an expanded clone.

. few TRBJ2-7 TRBV6-6 TGTGCCAGCAGTTACACAGGGTTCGAGCAGTACTTC CASSYTGFEQYF
. . TRBJ1-2 TRBV12-3/TRBV12-4 TGTGCCAGCAGTTTGGGACTGGCTGGCGGGTATGGCTACACCTTC CASSLGLAGGYGYTF
. few TRBJ2-7 TRBV10-3 TGTGCCATCAGTGAGTCTGGGCGGGACAAGGGTTCCTACGAGCAGTACTTC CAISESGRDKGSYEQYF
TRBD2 few TRBJ2-3 TRBV29-1 TGCAGCGTTGTTGGAGCGGGAGGGCCGAAGGATACGCAGTATTTT CSVVGAGGPKDTQYF
TRBD2 . TRBJ2-1 TRBV7-2 TGTGCCAGCGCTACGCGAGCCCGGGAGGGATACAATGAGCAGTTCTTC CASATRAREGYNEQFF
. . TRBJ1-2 TRBV4-3 TGCGCCAGCAGCCATCAGGGTGATGGCTACACCTTC CASSHQGDGYTF
. few TRBJ2-1 TRBV6-1 TGTGCCAGCACGCCCTGGGCGCGGATTGAAGGCAATGAGCAGTTCTTC CASTPWARIEGNEQFF
. few TRBJ2-5 TRBV28 TGTGCCAGCAGCCCCTTTCAGGTGGAGCGGACCCAGTACTTC CASSPFQVERTQYF
. . TRBJ1-4 TRBV9 TGTGCCAGCAGCCCCCTCAGCGCGGTAGGGGAAAAACTGTTTTTT CASSPLSAVGEKLFF
. many TRBJ2-3 TRBV5-4 TGTGCCAGCAGCTTATGGATGGATACGCAGTATTTT CASSLWMDTQYF
. . TRBJ2-7 TRBV9 TGTGCCAGCAGCTCCCGGCAGGCGGATACCTACGAGCAGTACTTC CASSSRQADTYEQYF
. few TRBJ1-1 TRBV5-1 TGCGCCAGCAGCCCTTGGGGGGCCGGGAACACTGAAGCTTTCTTT CASSPWGAGNTEAFF
TRBD2 few TRBJ2-1 TRBV12-3/TRBV12-4 TGTGCCAGCACCGAGGGGCTAGCGGGAGTCCATGAGCAGTTCTTC CASTEGLAGVHEQFF
. few TRBJ2-7 TRBV5-5 TGTGCCAGCAGCCCCAACGCGGGACCTTACGAGCAGTACTTC CASSPNAGPYEQYF
TRBD2 . TRBJ2-4 TRBV20-1 TGCAGTGCCCAAAGGTTGCGGGAGGACAACATTCAGTACTTC CSAQRLREDNIQYF
. . TRBJ2-1 TRBV5-5 TGTGCCAGCAGCTTTCCACAGGTACGGAATGAGCAGTTCTTC CASSFPQVRNEQFF
. . TRBJ1-4 TRBV29-1 TGCAGCGTAGGGATGGGGCGTGAAAAACTGTTTTTT CSVGMGREKLFF
. . TRBJ2-1 TRBV6-5 TGTGCCAGCAGTTACCTAGGGGCGCTGGCTTACAATGAGCAGTTCTTC CASSYLGALAYNEQFF
. . TRBJ2-1 TRBV20-1 TGCAGTGCTAGAGATGGAAGGCGCAATGAGCAGTTCTTC CSARDGRRNEQFF
. few TRBJ1-2 TRBV20-1 TGCAGTGCTAACGACCAGCACGAAGGGTATGGCTACACCTTC CSANDQHEGYGYTF
TRBD1 few TRBJ2-7 TRBV2 TGTGCCAGCAGGACCGGGACAGGGACCTACGAGCAGTACTTC CASRTGTGTYEQYF
. . TRBJ2-7 TRBV20-1 TGCAGTGCTAGAGCCTTTACCGGGACACCAAAATCCGAGCAGTACTTC CSARAFTGTPKSEQYF
. . TRBJ2-3 TRBV6-4 TGTGCCAGCAGTGACTCGGGCCTAGCGATAGATACGCAGTATTTT CASSDSGLAIDTQYF
. . TRBJ2-5 TRBV5-1 TGCGCCAGCAGCGGGGGGTCAGAGACCCAGTACTTC CASSGGSETQYF
TRBD2 . TRBJ2-1 TRBV20-1 TGCAGTGCTAGTACACTAGCGGTCTCCTACAATGAGCAGTTCTTC CSASTLAVSYNEQFF
. few TRBJ2-7 TRBV6-1 TGTGCCAGCCGATATGGTTACGAGCAGTACTTC CASRYGYEQYF
. . TRBJ2-1 TRBV10-3 TGTGCCATCAGTGGTGGTAGCAGCTATGAGCAGTTCTTC CAISGGSSYEQFF
. few TRBJ2-2 TRBV7-9 TGTGCCAGCAGCCCACCAGGGATCTGGTCGGCCGGGGAGCTGTTTTTT CASSPPGIWSAGELFF
. once TRBJ1-1 TRBV18 TGTGCCAGCTCACCACAAGAGGGCCCGGCCACTGAAGCTTTCTTT CASSPQEGPATEAFF
. . TRBJ2-3 TRBV5-6 TGTGCCAGCAGCTTTTCCGGGCTGACGACGCAGTATTTT CASSFSGLTTQYF
. . TRBJ2-2 TRBV29-1 TGCAGCGTTGAAAAGGGCTCCGGGGAGCTGTTTTTT CSVEKGSGELFF
. many TRBJ1-5 TRBV6-5 TGTGCCAGCAGTTATTCGGGCGATCAGCCCCAGCATTTT CASSYSGDQPQHF
. . TRBJ1-4 TRBV18 TGTGCCAGCTCACCCAACCAGGGGAAGGCTAATGAAAAACTGTTTTTT CASSPNQGKANEKLFF
. . TRBJ1-5 TRBV20-1 TGCAGTGCTAGTGATTCAGGGGTCAATCAGCCCCAGCATTTT CSASDSGVNQPQHF
TRBD1 . TRBJ2-5 TRBV2 TGTGCCAGCATGGACAGGGCGGCGGGACAAGAGACCCAGTACTTC CASMDRAAGQETQYF
. few TRBJ2-3 TRBV21-1 TGTGCCACCCGGGCTAGCGACGCAGATACGCAGTATTTT CATRASDADTQYF
TRBD1 . TRBJ2-3 TRBV12-3/TRBV12-4 TGTGCCAGCAGGAATTCGGGACAGAGCACAGATACGCAGTATTTT CASRNSGQSTDTQYF
TRBD1 few TRBJ1-5 TRBV6-5 TGTGCCAGCAGTCACGACAGGGGGTACGGCAATCAGCCCCAGCATTTT CASSHDRGYGNQPQHF
. few TRBJ2-7 TRBV5-1 TGCGCCAGCAGCCTCCCCAGTACCTCCTACGAGCAGTACTTC CASSLPSTSYEQYF
. . TRBJ2-5 TRBV6-2/TRBV6-3 TGTGCCAGCAGCCGACAGAGCGGACAAGAGACCCAGTACTTC CASSRQSGQETQYF
. . TRBJ2-1 TRBV9 TGTGCCAGCAGCGCCACCTCCCAGCCGGGGGATGAGCAGTTCTTC CASSATSQPGDEQFF
. many TRBJ2-4 TRBV5-6 TGTGCCAGCAGCTTAACAGGGAAAAACATTCAGTACTTC CASSLTGKNIQYF
TRBD2 few TRBJ2-4 TRBV4-2 TGTGCCAGCAGCCAAGAAAGTCGACCGGGACTAGCTAACATTCAGTACTTC CASSQESRPGLANIQYF